This TCR beta chain was profiled in a study of blood T cell repertoires in COVID-19. Original processing methods: Reference gene primer amplification gave nucleated cell count estimates. The protocol was immunoSEQ multiplex PCR, while the TCRdb copy is restricted to in-frame clones and leaves out a portion. V and J calls and clone size are copied from that table; D and trimming were computed from the DNA. The sample holds some 300,000 clones, just under 90% seen once. Donors in Cohort 3 who had recovered were those with two negative PCRs, healthcare professional clearance, or resolution of their symptoms. CDR1 and CDR2 from the germline V gene are SEHNR and FQNEAQ (reference sequence). The CDR3 runs 14 residues. J was trimmed by 3 bases and V by 4 bases; bases with no gene match: 6.

This TCR came from a woman in her 30s who had recovered from COVID-19. Material: PBMCs or T cells enriched from blood (not recorded which). The chain uses TRBV7-9 and TRBJ2-7; 7 bases fit TRBD2. DNA of the CDR3: TGTGCCAGCAGCTCTCAGGGCGGGAGCTACGAGCAGTACTTC. Translated: CASSSQGGSYEQYF. Complete variable domain (other parts from reference TRBV7-9 and TRBJ2-7): DTGVSQNPRHKITKRGQNVTFRCDPISEHNRLYWYRQTLGQGPEFLTYFQNEAQLEKSRLLSDRFSAERPKGSFSTLEIQRTEQGDSAMYLCASSSQGGSYEQYFGPGTRLTVT.